The TCR beta chain under discussion was sequenced for a study of T cell responses to AZD1222 COVID-19 vaccine. The ends were cut back, 1 base at V and 0 bases at J, with 8 bases in the middle. CDR1 SGHTS and CDR2 YDEGEE come from the germline V gene. CDR3 size: 15 residues. Second doses at about 4 or about 12 weeks were pooled. Clones were sequenced by immunoSEQ multiplex PCR, and TCRdb holds only the in-frame ones, with some missing. The table has approximately 120,000 clones, 89% seen once. A remark on this clone: What it binds is unknown. This CDR3 is also generated by other DNA sequences in the sample.

Study-level points and caveats: Across spike, vaccine-associated CD4 TCRs were found, dominant at 160-218 and 743-854. The donors showed a predominance of white British ancestry and of females, with possible underestimation of clonal diversity.

This receptor was taken from an adult who received the AZD1222 COVID-19 vaccine. The sequenced sample was peripheral blood, obtained 28 days after the second AZD1222 dose. The chain employs TRBV5-8 and TRBJ1-5; D is unresolved. Here the CDR3 DNA reads TGTGCCAGCAGCTTGCAAGGGTATAGCAATCAGCCCCAGCATTTT. Translating it yields CASSLQGYSNQPQHF.